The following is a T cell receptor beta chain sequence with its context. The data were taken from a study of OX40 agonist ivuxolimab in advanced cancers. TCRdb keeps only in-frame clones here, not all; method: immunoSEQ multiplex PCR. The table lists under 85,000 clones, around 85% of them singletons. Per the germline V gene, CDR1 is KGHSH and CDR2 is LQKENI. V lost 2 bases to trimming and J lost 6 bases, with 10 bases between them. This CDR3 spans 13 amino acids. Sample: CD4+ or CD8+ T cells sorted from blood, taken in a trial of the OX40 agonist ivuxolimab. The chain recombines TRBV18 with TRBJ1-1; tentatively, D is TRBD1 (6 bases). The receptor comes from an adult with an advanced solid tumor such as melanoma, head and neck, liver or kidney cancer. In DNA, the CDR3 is TGTGCCAGCTCACCAGGGGGGGCTTCTGAAGCTTTCTTT. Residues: CASSPGGASEAFF.